The present entry profiles one T cell receptor (beta chain) with its context. This specimen comes from a study of naive and memory T cell subsets. The CDR3 is made up of 18 amino acids. Germline CDR1 SGHKS, CDR2 YYEKEE (reference sequence). V was clipped by 1 base and J by 0 bases; unmatched bases: 4. The SP2 primer and nested alpha and beta constant region primers amplified ligated cDNA in four rounds. Alpha and beta constant region primers primed reverse transcription for blood and skin samples. TCRdb itself ran the 5' RACE reads through MiXCR, one entry per CDR3 protein. This table has fewer than 40,000 distinct CDR3 sequences, around 15% appearing once. The library had UMIs added by 3' ligation of an oligonucleotide to TCR cDNA. Adult healthy volunteers gave 2.5 ml peripheral blood for whole-blood RNA. Input was roughly 1 to 1000 ng of DNase-treated total RNA without cell sorting.

V gene TRBV5-5 combines with J gene TRBJ2-6; TRBD1 aligns across 10 bases. The source is a female donor in good health. As DNA, the CDR3 is TGTGCCAGCAGCTTGTCGACAGGGGGCGTCTCTGGGGCCAACGTCCTGACTTTC. This encodes CASSLSTGGVSGANVLTF.